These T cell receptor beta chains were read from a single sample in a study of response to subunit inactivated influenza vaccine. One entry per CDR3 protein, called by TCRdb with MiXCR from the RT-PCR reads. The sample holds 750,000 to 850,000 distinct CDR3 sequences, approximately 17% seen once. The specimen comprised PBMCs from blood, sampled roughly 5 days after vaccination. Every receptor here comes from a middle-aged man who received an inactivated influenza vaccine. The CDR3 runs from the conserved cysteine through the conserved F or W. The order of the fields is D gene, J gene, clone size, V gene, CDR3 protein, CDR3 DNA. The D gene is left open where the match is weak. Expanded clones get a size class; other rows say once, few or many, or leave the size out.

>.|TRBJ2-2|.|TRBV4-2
CASSRRAVVGETGELFF
TGTGCCAGCAGCCGAAGAGCGGTAGTTGGAGAGACCGGGGAGCTGTTTTTT
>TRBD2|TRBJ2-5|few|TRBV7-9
CASSFLSAGGKETQYF
TGTGCCAGCAGCTTTCTCTCAGCGGGGGGCAAAGAGACCCAGTACTTC
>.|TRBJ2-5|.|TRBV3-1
CASSLWTRGQETQYF
TGTGCCAGCAGCTTGTGGACTAGGGGGCAAGAGACCCAGTACTTC
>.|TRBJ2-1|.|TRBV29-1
CSVAGRISYNEQFF
TGCAGCGTTGCGGGTCGGATCTCCTACAATGAGCAGTTCTTC
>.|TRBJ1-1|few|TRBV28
CASSATRFEAFF
TGTGCCAGCAGTGCGACCAGGTTTGAAGCTTTCTTT
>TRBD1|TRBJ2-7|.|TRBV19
CASSPRQGRTYEQYF
TGTGCCAGTAGTCCAAGACAGGGTCGGACCTACGAGCAGTACTTC
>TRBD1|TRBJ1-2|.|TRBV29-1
CSALTGQGGYTF
TGCAGCGCCTTGACAGGGCAGGGCGGCTACACCTTC
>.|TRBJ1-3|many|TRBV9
CASSVVPKPLGNTIYF
TGTGCCAGCAGCGTAGTTCCGAAGCCCCTTGGAAACACCATATATTTT
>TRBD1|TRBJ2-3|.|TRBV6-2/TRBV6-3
CASSYGRGRSDTQYF
TGTGCCAGCAGTTATGGCAGGGGGCGTTCAGATACGCAGTATTTT
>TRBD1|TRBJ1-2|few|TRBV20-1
CSARSGQDYGYTF
TGCAGTGCTAGGTCAGGACAGGACTATGGCTACACCTTC
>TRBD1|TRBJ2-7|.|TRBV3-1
CASSQDLGTGGEQYF
TGTGCCAGCAGCCAAGATCTGGGTACAGGGGGAGAGCAGTACTTC
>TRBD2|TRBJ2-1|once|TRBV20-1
CSAISGRAPYNEQFF
TGCAGTGCTATTAGCGGGAGGGCCCCCTACAATGAGCAGTTCTTC
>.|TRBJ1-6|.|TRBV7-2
CASSWGRMVTSPLHF
TGTGCCAGCAGCTGGGGACGGATGGTGACTTCACCCCTCCACTTT
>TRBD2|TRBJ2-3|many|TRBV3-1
CASSLTSGGAWSDTQYF
TGTGCCAGCAGCCTAACTAGCGGGGGGGCGTGGTCAGATACGCAGTATTTT
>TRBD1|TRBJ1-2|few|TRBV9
CASSVEGTGSNYGYTF
TGTGCCAGCAGCGTAGAAGGGACAGGTTCCAACTATGGCTACACCTTC
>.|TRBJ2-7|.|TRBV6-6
CASTNSDEQYF
TGTGCCAGCACCAACTCCGACGAGCAGTACTTC
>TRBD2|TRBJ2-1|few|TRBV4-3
CASSQDRTSGSYNEQFF
TGCGCCAGCAGCCAAGACCGGACTAGCGGGAGTTACAATGAGCAGTTCTTC
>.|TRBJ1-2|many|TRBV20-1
CSARTEDYGYTF
TGCAGTGCTAGAACCGAGGACTATGGCTACACCTTC
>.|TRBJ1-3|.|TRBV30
CAWSVSRGSGNTIYF
TGTGCCTGGAGTGTGAGTAGGGGTTCAGGAAACACCATATATTTT
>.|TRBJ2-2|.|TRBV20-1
CSAWTAGELFF
TGCAGTGCTTGGACAGCTGGGGAGCTGTTTTTT
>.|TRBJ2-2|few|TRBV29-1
CSVVDGASTGELFF
TGCAGCGTTGTAGACGGAGCTTCCACCGGGGAGCTGTTTTTT
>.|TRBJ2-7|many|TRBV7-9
CASSPDGWGYEQYF
TGTGCCAGCAGCCCGGACGGGTGGGGATACGAGCAGTACTTC
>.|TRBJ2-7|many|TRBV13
CASSDEHGEQYF
TGTGCCAGCAGCGACGAACACGGCGAGCAGTACTTC
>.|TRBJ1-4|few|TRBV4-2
CASSQGRLDEKLFF
TGTGCCAGCAGTCAGGGGCGGCTCGATGAAAAACTGTTTTTT
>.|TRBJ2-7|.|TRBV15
CATSRDSGISYEQYF
TGTGCCACCAGCAGAGATTCGGGGATCTCCTACGAGCAGTACTTC
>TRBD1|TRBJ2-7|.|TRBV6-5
CASSYSIGGQGGDEQYF
TGTGCCAGCAGTTACTCGATAGGCGGACAGGGTGGGGACGAGCAGTACTTC
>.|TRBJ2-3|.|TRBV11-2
CACSLELRDTQYF
TGTGCCTGCAGCCTCGAACTCAGGGATACGCAGTATTTT
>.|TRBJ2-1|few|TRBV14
CASSQGGARGPYNEQFF
TGTGCCAGCAGCCAAGGGGGGGCGCGCGGCCCCTACAATGAGCAGTTCTTC
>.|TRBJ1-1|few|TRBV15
CATSRDGKGGAFF
TGTGCCACCAGCAGAGATGGGAAAGGAGGGGCTTTCTTT
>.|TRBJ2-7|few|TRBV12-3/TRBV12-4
CASSQDRMREQYF
TGTGCCAGCAGTCAAGATCGGATGAGGGAGCAGTACTTC
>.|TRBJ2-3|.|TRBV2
CASKNGHPINTDTQYF
TGTGCCAGCAAGAACGGCCACCCAATCAACACAGATACGCAGTATTTT
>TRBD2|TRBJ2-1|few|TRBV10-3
CAISTSASSYNEQFF
TGTGCCATCAGTACTAGCGCGAGCTCCTACAATGAGCAGTTCTTC
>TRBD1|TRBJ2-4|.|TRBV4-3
CASSQVRGTGPIF
TGCGCCAGCAGCCAAGTACGCGGGACAGGGCCAATCTTC
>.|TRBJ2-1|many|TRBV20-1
CSAEMSGLTYNEQFF
TGCAGTGCTGAAATGTCGGGGTTGACCTACAATGAGCAGTTCTTC
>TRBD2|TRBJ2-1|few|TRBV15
CATSPRTSGGYNEQFF
TGTGCCACCAGCCCACGGACTAGCGGGGGGTATAATGAGCAGTTCTTC
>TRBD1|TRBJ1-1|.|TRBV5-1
CASSLIGQGRNTEAFF
TGCGCCAGCAGCTTGATTGGACAGGGGAGAAACACTGAAGCTTTCTTT
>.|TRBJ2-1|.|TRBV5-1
CASSLAWRSEQFF
TGCGCCAGCAGCTTGGCATGGAGAAGCGAGCAGTTCTTC
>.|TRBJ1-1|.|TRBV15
CATSRDLGRPNTEAFF
TGTGCCACCAGCAGAGATCTCGGACGGCCGAACACTGAAGCTTTCTTT
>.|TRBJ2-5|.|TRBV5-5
CASNPQGRAFETQYF
TGTGCCAGCAACCCCCAGGGGAGGGCGTTCGAGACCCAGTACTTC
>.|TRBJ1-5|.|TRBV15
CATSRVKGGNQPQHF
TGTGCCACCAGCAGAGTGAAGGGTGGCAATCAGCCCCAGCATTTT
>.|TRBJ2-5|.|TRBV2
CASWNNQETQYF
TGTGCCAGCTGGAATAATCAAGAGACCCAGTACTTC
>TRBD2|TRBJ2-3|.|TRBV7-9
CASSHHAGGLTDTQYF
TGTGCCAGCAGCCACCATGCGGGAGGGCTCACAGATACGCAGTATTTT
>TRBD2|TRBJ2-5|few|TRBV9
CASSGLGGFQETQYF
TGTGCCAGCAGCGGATTGGGGGGGTTCCAAGAGACCCAGTACTTC
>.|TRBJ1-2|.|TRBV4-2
CASSQDSHGYTF
TGTGCCAGCAGCCAAGATTCCCATGGCTACACCTTC
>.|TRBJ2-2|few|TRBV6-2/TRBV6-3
CASSYGWELFF
TGTGCCAGCAGTTACGGGTGGGAGCTGTTTTTT